These T cell receptor beta chains were read from a single sample in a study of OX40 agonist ivuxolimab in advanced cancers. Sequencing was performed with immunoSEQ multiplex PCR; in TCRdb, only in-frame clones are kept and a portion is missing. The data show tens of thousands of clones, roughly 84% seen once. The sequencing here drew on CD4+ or CD8+ T cells sorted from blood, taken in a trial of the OX40 agonist ivuxolimab. These receptors originate from an adult with an advanced solid tumor such as melanoma, head and neck, liver or kidney cancer. Each CDR3 is given with its conserved first and last residue. A D gene is named only where the DNA matches it firmly. Some rows mark clone size as missing; the rest say once, few, many or name a class of expanded clone.

CDR3nt: TGTGCCACCCGTGGACCCGCTCAGGAAACCCAGTACTTC
CDR3aa: CATRGPAQETQYF
v_gene: TRBV10-3
j_gene: TRBJ2-5
abundance: -
d_gene: -

CDR3nt: TGCGCCAGCAGCCCGGGGACTAGCGGGAGTGGCACAGATACGCAGTATTTT
CDR3aa: CASSPGTSGSGTDTQYF
v_gene: TRBV5-1
j_gene: TRBJ2-3
abundance: -
d_gene: TRBD2

CDR3nt: TGTGCCAGCAGTGCCCTACCACAGGGCCATGAGCAGTTCTTC
CDR3aa: CASSALPQGHEQFF
v_gene: TRBV6-1
j_gene: TRBJ2-1
abundance: -
d_gene: -

CDR3nt: TGTGCCAGCAGTAGACGGACAGGGGGTTATCAGCCCCAGCATTTT
CDR3aa: CASSRRTGGYQPQHF
v_gene: TRBV2
j_gene: TRBJ1-5
abundance: -
d_gene: TRBD1

CDR3nt: TGCGCCAGCAGCCAAGATATGACGGGGGGTCAGCCCCAGCATTTT
CDR3aa: CASSQDMTGGQPQHF
v_gene: TRBV4-3
j_gene: TRBJ1-5
abundance: -
d_gene: -

CDR3nt: TGTGCCAGCGTTCCCTCTAGCTCTGGGGCCAACGTCCTGACTTTC
CDR3aa: CASVPSSSGANVLTF
v_gene: TRBV19
j_gene: TRBJ2-6
abundance: -
d_gene: -

CDR3nt: TGTGCCAGCAGATCTAGCCCCCGGGAGGGCTTCTACGAGCAGTACTTC
CDR3aa: CASRSSPREGFYEQYF
v_gene: TRBV7-8
j_gene: TRBJ2-7
abundance: -
d_gene: TRBD2

CDR3nt: TGTGCCAGCACCCTCAGGGGCGTTAATTCACCCCTCCACTTT
CDR3aa: CASTLRGVNSPLHF
v_gene: TRBV28
j_gene: TRBJ1-6
abundance: -
d_gene: -

CDR3nt: TGTGCCAGCTCACCTTCTCGGACAGGGCATCAGCCCCAGCATTTT
CDR3aa: CASSPSRTGHQPQHF
v_gene: TRBV18
j_gene: TRBJ1-5
abundance: -
d_gene: TRBD1

CDR3nt: TGTGCCAGCAGTTACTCTCTGGGGCGAAGCTATGGCTACACCTTC
CDR3aa: CASSYSLGRSYGYTF
v_gene: TRBV6-6
j_gene: TRBJ1-2
abundance: -
d_gene: -

CDR3nt: TGCAGCGTTGTTTGGGGACTTAACACAGATACGCAGTATTTT
CDR3aa: CSVVWGLNTDTQYF
v_gene: TRBV29-1
j_gene: TRBJ2-3
abundance: few
d_gene: -

CDR3nt: TGTGCCAGCATCTACCCGGGACAGAGCACAGATACGCAGTATTTT
CDR3aa: CASIYPGQSTDTQYF
v_gene: TRBV7-7
j_gene: TRBJ2-3
abundance: -
d_gene: TRBD1

CDR3nt: TGCGCCAGCAGCCAAGGGGGCCACGGTTCTACGCAGTATTTT
CDR3aa: CASSQGGHGSTQYF
v_gene: TRBV4-3
j_gene: TRBJ2-3
abundance: -
d_gene: -

CDR3nt: TGTGCCAGCAGCCGCAGGGAGGACTATGGCTACACCTTC
CDR3aa: CASSRREDYGYTF
v_gene: TRBV5-6
j_gene: TRBJ1-2
abundance: -
d_gene: -

CDR3nt: TGCGCCAGCAGCTTGGTGGTCGCGGGGGGTGGTGACAGTGAGCAGTTCTTC
CDR3aa: CASSLVVAGGGDSEQFF
v_gene: TRBV5-1
j_gene: TRBJ2-1
abundance: -
d_gene: TRBD2

CDR3nt: TGTGCCAGTTCAAGGGGGAATCAGCCCCAGCATTTT
CDR3aa: CASSRGNQPQHF
v_gene: TRBV18
j_gene: TRBJ1-5
abundance: few
d_gene: -

CDR3nt: TGTGCCAGCAGCCTAACGACAGGATGGTATGGCTACACCTTC
CDR3aa: CASSLTTGWYGYTF
v_gene: TRBV11-2
j_gene: TRBJ1-2
abundance: -
d_gene: -

CDR3nt: TGTGCCGGGGGGACAGGGATTCGGTCTGAAGCTTTCTTT
CDR3aa: CAGGTGIRSEAFF
v_gene: TRBV28
j_gene: TRBJ1-1
abundance: once
d_gene: TRBD1

CDR3nt: TGTGCCAGCAGTCCGTCCTCCAGCGTGGTCCTCGAGCAGTACTTC
CDR3aa: CASSPSSSVVLEQYF
v_gene: TRBV27
j_gene: TRBJ2-7
abundance: -
d_gene: -

CDR3nt: TGCAGCGTTGAAGATTTGGACCACCTCCGTGGTGAGCAGTTCTTC
CDR3aa: CSVEDLDHLRGEQFF
v_gene: TRBV29-1
j_gene: TRBJ2-1
abundance: -
d_gene: -

CDR3nt: TGTGCCACCAGCAGAGGAGCGGGGGGGTTTACGCAGTATTTT
CDR3aa: CATSRGAGGFTQYF
v_gene: TRBV15
j_gene: TRBJ2-3
abundance: -
d_gene: TRBD2

CDR3nt: TGTGCCAGCAGCAAAGTTTGGTCAGAGCCCTTTGCCAAAAACATTCAGTACTTC
CDR3aa: CASSKVWSEPFAKNIQYF
v_gene: TRBV21-1
j_gene: TRBJ2-4
abundance: -
d_gene: -

CDR3nt: TGTGCCAGCAGTGAAGCTAACTATGGCTACACCTTC
CDR3aa: CASSEANYGYTF
v_gene: TRBV6-5
j_gene: TRBJ1-2
abundance: -
d_gene: -

CDR3nt: TGTGCCAGCAGGGGGATCATAGCGGGACGGGACGAGCAGTACTTC
CDR3aa: CASRGIIAGRDEQYF
v_gene: TRBV6-1
j_gene: TRBJ2-7
abundance: -
d_gene: TRBD2

CDR3nt: TGTGCCAGCCGTCGGGACTTGGGCACCGGGGAGCTGTTTTTT
CDR3aa: CASRRDLGTGELFF
v_gene: TRBV6-4
j_gene: TRBJ2-2
abundance: -
d_gene: -

CDR3nt: TGTGCCAGCAGCTTATACTCGAACACTGAAGCTTTCTTT
CDR3aa: CASSLYSNTEAFF
v_gene: TRBV7-2
j_gene: TRBJ1-1
abundance: -
d_gene: -

CDR3nt: TGTGCCAGCAGCTATCCAGGGGCTAGTAATGAAAAACTGTTTTTT
CDR3aa: CASSYPGASNEKLFF
v_gene: TRBV7-9
j_gene: TRBJ1-4
abundance: -
d_gene: -

CDR3nt: TGTGCCAGCAGCGTAGCGGGGGCGGGCTCTGGGGCCAACGTCCTGACTTTC
CDR3aa: CASSVAGAGSGANVLTF
v_gene: TRBV9
j_gene: TRBJ2-6
abundance: once
d_gene: -

CDR3nt: TGTGCCAGCAGTGGGTGGGACAGTGGGTTGATGGACACTGAAGCTTTCTTT
CDR3aa: CASSGWDSGLMDTEAFF
v_gene: TRBV6-1
j_gene: TRBJ1-1
abundance: -
d_gene: TRBD1

CDR3nt: TGTGCCAGCAGCTCCCAGGGGGGGGGTGGCTACACCTTC
CDR3aa: CASSSQGGGGYTF
v_gene: TRBV5-4
j_gene: TRBJ1-2
abundance: -
d_gene: TRBD1

CDR3nt: TGTGCCAGCAGCATACGCTCCCGGGAGTATACGCAGTATTTT
CDR3aa: CASSIRSREYTQYF
v_gene: TRBV6-5
j_gene: TRBJ2-3
abundance: -
d_gene: -